Below are 24 T cell receptor beta chains sequenced from a single sample in a study of cytomegalovirus exposure and HLA in healthy donors. The PCR used 60 Vbeta and 13 Jbeta primers. Sequencing used immunoSEQ multiplex PCR; TCRdb keeps in-frame clones, though not all of them. This sample has about 230,000 clones; 82% occur once, and the top ten carry about 0.58%. Sequenced: PBMCs. Receptors were obtained from a middle-aged woman in good health and CMV-seronegative.

The chain links TRBV2 to TRBJ1-4; D uncertain. Germline CDR1 SNHLY, CDR2 FYNNEI. The CDR3 is 12 amino acids. V lost 11 bases to trimming and J lost 12 bases, with 19 bases between them. The CDR3 DNA reads as TGTGCCGTCAGGCGGGTGACTGGGGAACTGTTTTTT. This sequence encodes CAVRRVTGELFF.

This chain uses TRBV7-9 with TRBJ2-3, with D unclear. Germline assignment: CDR1 SEHNR and CDR2 FQNEAQ (reference sequence). This CDR3 has 15 residues. The V end was cut by 7 bases, the J end by 4 bases, with 18 bases between. Here the CDR3 reads CASTEVQTLSDTQYF. Written as DNA, the CDR3 is TGTGCCAGCACCGAAGTCCAGACTTTATCAGATACGCAGTATTTT.

This chain connects TRBV19 to TRBJ2-2, with 10 bases lining up with TRBD1. CDR1 and CDR2 from the germline V gene are LNHDA and SQIVND (reference sequence). CDR3 length: 16 residues. Unmatched junction bases numbered 12, after V lost 8 bases and J lost 6 bases. The DNA for the CDR3 is TGTGCCAGTCGGGACAGGGGCAGCGGGGATTCCGGGGAGCTGTTTTTT. It codes for CASRDRGSGDSGELFF.

The chain uses TRBV6-5 and TRBJ1-2; 9 bases are shared with TRBD1. This CDR3 has 15 amino acids. Looked up from germline, CDR1 is MNHEY and CDR2 is SVGAGI. The trim removed 0 bases at V and 10 bases at J, leaving 9 bases unmatched. Written as DNA, the CDR3 is TGTGCCAGCAGTTACTCGAGATCAGGACAGGGGCTCTACACCTTC. Translated, it gives CASSYSRSGQGLYTF.

This clone occurred a few times. This rearrangement joins TRBV10-1 to TRBJ2-3; D is perhaps TRBD1 (5 bases). Trimming cost V 8 bases and J 1 base, with 16 bases left between them. The germline V gene encodes CDR1 WNHNN and CDR2 SYGVQD (reference sequence). CDR3 length: 15 residues. CDR3 sequence (DNA): TGCGCCAGCTCCGCACGGTTAGGGGGCACAGATACGCAGTATTTT. It translates to CASSARLGGTDTQYF.

This sequence joins TRBV4-3 and TRBJ2-2, with TRBD2 as a possible D gene (8 bases). CDR3 length equals 18 residues. Looked up from germline, CDR1 is LGHNA and CDR2 is YSLEER. Between the trimmed V and J ends, which lost 0 bases and 4 bases, there was a span of 18 bases. CDR3 residues: CASSQDEGASGPTGELFF. DNA of the CDR3: TGCGCCAGCAGCCAAGATGAGGGGGCTAGCGGGCCCACCGGGGAGCTGTTTTTT.

V gene TRBV30 combines with J gene TRBJ2-5, with D possibly being TRBD2 (7 bases). Trimming pared 4 bases from V and 5 bases from J, leaving 14 bases between. CDR1 GTSNPN and CDR2 SVGIG come from the germline V gene (reference sequence). This CDR3 is 13 amino acids long. The CDR3 bases are TGTGCCTGGAAGGGGGGGGCCAGGGAGACCCAGTACTTC. It yields the protein CAWKGGARETQYF.

The J gene is TRBJ2-7, the V gene TRBV7-3; 8 bases map to TRBD2. In germline, CDR1 is SGHTA, CDR2 FQGTGA. The ends lost 1 base at V and 1 base at J; junction bases unmatched: 3. CDR3 length equals 15 residues. CDR3 in amino acids: CASSLILADSYEQYF. Here the CDR3 DNA reads TGTGCCAGCAGCTTAATACTAGCGGATTCCTACGAGCAGTACTTC.

The rearrangement links TRBV7-9 to TRBJ1-3; D call uncertain. V dropped 5 bases and J dropped 0 bases, with 8 bases sitting between them. This CDR3 spans 14 amino acids. Per the germline V gene, CDR1 is SEHNR and CDR2 is FQNEAQ (reference sequence). In nucleotides, the CDR3 is TGTGCCAGCAGCCCAGGAAACTCTGGAAACACCATATATTTT. It yields the protein CASSPGNSGNTIYF.

The CDR3 loop reads CASSPGTVYGYTF. The CDR3 region has the DNA TGTGCCAGTAGTCCCGGGACAGTCTATGGCTACACCTTC. The V and J genes are TRBV19 and TRBJ1-2, with 7 bases aligning to TRBD1. V lost 5 bases, J lost 4 bases, and 4 bases stayed unmatched. The CDR3 contains 13 residues. CDR1 is LNHDA, CDR2 SQIVND, per germline (reference sequence).

This chain links TRBV11-2 with TRBJ1-5, with 7 bases fitting TRBD1. Looked up from germline, CDR1 is SGHAT and CDR2 is FQNNGV. The CDR3 totals 16 residues. The J segment lost 3 bases and the V segment lost 1 base, leaving 6 bases of the junction unmatched. Written as DNA, the CDR3 is TGTGCCAGCAGCTTAGGTCCAGGGGGTCTCAATCAGCCCCAGCATTTT. It translates to CASSLGPGGLNQPQHF.

V gene TRBV5-6 combines with J gene TRBJ1-5, with a tentative D call TRBD1 (6 bases). Trimming stripped 1 base from V and 1 base from J, with 15 bases between. The CDR3 is 17 residues long. Germline loops: CDR1 SGHDT, CDR2 YYEEEE. The CDR3 bases are TGTGCCAGCAGCTTGAACAGGGTTCAGAAAAGCAATCAGCCCCAGCATTTT. Its translation is CASSLNRVQKSNQPQHF.

This sequence joins TRBV6-5 and TRBJ1-1, with D uncertain. Germline CDR1 is MNHEY and CDR2 is SVGAGI. There are 14 residues in the CDR3. V was shortened by 2 bases and J by 3 bases, with 10 bases between the two germline ends. The CDR3, as DNA: TGTGCCAGCAGTTACGATTTGGCATACACTGAAGCTTTCTTT. Protein sequence: CASSYDLAYTEAFF.

The V and J genes are TRBV2 and TRBJ2-7; 8 positions match TRBD1. The V and J ends lost 6 bases and 1 base, in that order; junction bases with no gene match: 8. The CDR3 runs to 15 residues. Germline V lookup: CDR1 SNHLY, CDR2 FYNNEI. In nucleotides, the CDR3 is TGTGCCAGCAGGATTGGACAGGGCTTATCCTACGAGCAGTACTTC. It specifies CASRIGQGLSYEQYF.

The chain joins TRBV6-4 to TRBJ2-3; TRBD2 matches 10 bases. V dropped 0 bases and J dropped 4; count of bases not matched to a gene: 1. This CDR3 is 15 amino acids long. CDR1 is MRHNA and CDR2 is SNTAGT in the germline V gene. The CDR3 protein is CASSDSSGGADTQYF. The CDR3 DNA sequence: TGTGCCAGCAGTGACTCGAGCGGGGGGGCAGATACGCAGTATTTT.

The chain joins TRBV15 to TRBJ2-3, with a tentative D call TRBD1 (5 bases). The CDR3 extends over 16 amino acids. Germline lookup yields CDR1 LNHNV and CDR2 YYDKDF (reference sequence). V was cut by 6 bases and J by 0 bases, with 16 bases left in between. The CDR3 DNA follows: TGTGCCACCAGGGACCCTGGGGCCGGGAGCACAGATACGCAGTATTTT. It codes for CATRDPGAGSTDTQYF. The full variable domain, rest sourced from reference TRBV15 and TRBJ2-3, is DAMVIQNPRYQVTQFGKPVTLSCSQTLNHNVMYWYQQKSSQAPKLLFHYYDKDFNNEADTPDNFQSRRPNTSFCFLDIRSPGLGDTAMYLCATRDPGAGSTDTQYFGPGTRLTVL.

The V gene is TRBV9, the J gene TRBJ2-1; 8 bases map to TRBD1. Germline V CDR1 and CDR2: SGDLS, YYNGEE. CDR3 length: 14 amino acids. Unmatched junction bases numbered 5, after V lost 3 bases and J lost 6 bases. CDR3 amino acids: CASSARQGFNEQFF. CDR3 nucleotide sequence: TGTGCCAGCAGCGCGAGACAGGGGTTCAATGAGCAGTTCTTC.

CDR3 nucleotides: TGTGCCAGCAGTATGACAGCGGGAGATGGCTACACCTTC. Translated, it gives CASSMTAGDGYTF. This chain joins TRBV6-1 and TRBJ1-2; TRBD1 is a possible D gene (5 bases). The V end was cut by 5 bases, the J end by 6 bases, with 13 bases between. This CDR3 is built from 13 residues. Germline CDR1 reads MNHNS; CDR2 reads SASEGT.

The chain uses TRBV5-6 and TRBJ1-5; 8 nucleotides line up with TRBD1. The V gene end was trimmed by 1 base and the J gene end by 1 base; junction bases not matched to a gene: 13. CDR3 length equals 19 residues. Germline V gene sequence: CDR1 SGHDT, CDR2 YYEEEE. The CDR3 loop reads CASSLRDRGIKGSNQPQHF. The CDR3 nucleotides are TGTGCCAGCAGCTTGCGAGACAGGGGCATTAAGGGAAGCAATCAGCCCCAGCATTTT.

The chain employs TRBV10-3 and TRBJ2-7, with 13 bases that match TRBD2. CDR3 size: 15 residues. V lost 3 bases, J lost 3 bases, and 2 bases stayed unmatched. CDR1 is ENHRY and CDR2 is SYGVKD in the germline V gene. The CDR3 loop is CAISDRTSGSYEQYF. CDR3 bases: TGTGCCATCAGTGACAGGACTAGCGGGAGCTACGAGCAGTACTTC.

The J gene is TRBJ1-2, the V gene TRBV19; D call uncertain. This CDR3 region has 13 residues. Trimming took 0 bases from V and 8 from J, leaving 10 bases between them. Germline V CDR1 and CDR2: LNHDA, SQIVND (reference sequence). The CDR3 nucleotides are TGTGCCAGTAGTATAGATCGCAGAGGAGGCTACACCTTC. Protein: CASSIDRRGGYTF.

The chain combines TRBV11-3 with TRBJ1-1; no definite D call. The CDR3 covers 15 residues. The V gene's germline CDR1 is SGHNT and CDR2 YENEEA. Trimming pared 0 bases from V and 0 bases from J, leaving 8 bases between. Written as DNA, the CDR3 is TGTGCCAGCAGCTTAGAGGAGGGCCTGAACACTGAAGCTTTCTTT. It encodes CASSLEEGLNTEAFF. Full variable domain (rest looked up from reference TRBV11-3 and TRBJ1-1): EAGVVQSPRYKIIEKKQPVAFWCNPISGHNTLYWYLQNLGQGPELLIRYENEEAVDDSQLPKDRFSAERLKGVDSTLKIQPAELGDSAVYLCASSLEEGLNTEAFFGQGTRLTVV.

The rearrangement links TRBV2 to TRBJ2-2; D uncertain. In germline, CDR1 is SNHLY, CDR2 FYNNEI. The V gene lost 4 bases and the J gene lost 5 bases, with 11 bases spanning the gap. The CDR3 totals 14 residues. The CDR3 DNA reads TGTGCCAGCAGTGGGTATAGCTCGACCGGGGAGCTGTTTTTT. Its protein product is CASSGYSSTGELFF.

The chain combines TRBV27 with TRBJ2-5; 8 nucleotides match TRBD1. The ends lost 5 bases at V and 7 bases at J; junction bases unmatched: 9. The V gene's germline CDR1 is MNHEY and CDR2 SMNVEV (reference sequence). The CDR3 is made up of 14 amino acids. The CDR3 DNA sequence: TGTGCCAGCAGTGGGGACAGGATCGGGGTGACCCAGTACTTC. This gives the protein CASSGDRIGVTQYF.